The 31 T cell receptor beta chains reported below all come from one sample, sequenced in a study of blood T cell repertoires in COVID-19. Some clones are missing from TCRdb's copy, which holds only in-frame ones; the method was immunoSEQ multiplex PCR. The repertoire holds 60,000 or so clones, with 75% to 85% as singletons. The sample comprised peripheral blood. The receptors were gathered from a human donor in a cohort sampled during active COVID-19.

In its sample, this clone was seen once. This chain links TRBV7-9 with TRBJ2-3, with a possible D match to TRBD2 (6 bases). CDR1 and CDR2 from the germline V gene are SEHNR and FQNEAQ (reference sequence). Trimming took off 4 bases at V and 1 base at J, with 12 bases between the two ends. The length of the CDR3 is 15 residues. CDR3 protein: CASSSRGGGTDTQYF. CDR3 in DNA: TGTGCCAGCAGCTCCCGGGGAGGTGGCACAGATACGCAGTATTTT.

This chain joins TRBV7-2 and TRBJ1-4; TRBD1 might be the D (5 bases). The CDR3 sequence is 13 residues long. Trimming took off 6 bases at V and 6 bases at J, with 11 bases between the two ends. CDR1 and CDR2 (germline): SGHTA, FQGNSA. The CDR3 reads CASRSAGHEKLFF. The CDR3 DNA follows: TGTGCCAGCAGATCCGCGGGGCATGAAAAACTGTTTTTT. Drawing the rest from reference TRBV7-2 and TRBJ1-4, the complete variable domain is GAGVSQSPSNKVTEKGKDVELRCDPISGHTALYWYRQSLGQGLEFLIYFQGNSAPDKSGLPSDRFSAERTGGSVSTLTIQRTQQEDSAVYLCASRSAGHEKLFFGSGTQLSVL.

The chain combines TRBV9 with TRBJ1-2, with D possibly matching TRBD1 (6 bases). The length of the CDR3 is 14 residues. V dropped 0 bases and J dropped 5 bases, with 11 bases sitting between them. CDR1 and CDR2 from the germline V gene are SGDLS and YYNGEE. CDR3 DNA sequence: TGTGCCAGCAGCGTAGCGGACAGTTCTTATGGCTACACCTTC. The encoded protein is CASSVADSSYGYTF. Together with reference TRBV9 and TRBJ1-2, the CDR3 gives the full variable domain: DSGVTQTPKHLITATGQRVTLRCSPRSGDLSVYWYQQSLDQGLQFLIQYYNGEERAKGNILERFSAQQFPDLHSELNLSSLELGDSALYFCASSVADSSYGYTFGSGTRLTVV.

This chain links TRBV11-2 with TRBJ2-7; the D gene is possibly TRBD1 (6 bases). The V gene's germline CDR1 is SGHAT and CDR2 FQNNGV. This CDR3 is 16 amino acids long. Trimming shortened V by 8 bases and J by 2 bases, and 22 bases separated the two germline ends. CDR3 nucleotides: TGTGCCAGCGCAAAAAACTCCGGGACAACCCCCTACGAGCAGTACTTC. It encodes CASAKNSGTTPYEQYF. Looking up the rest from reference TRBV11-2 and TRBJ2-7 gives the full variable domain: EAGVAQSPRYKIIEKRQSVAFWCNPISGHATLYWYQQILGQGPKLLIQFQNNGVVDDSQLPKDRFSAERLKGVDSTLKIQPAKLEDSAVYLCASAKNSGTTPYEQYFGPGTRLTVT.

This clone came up once. The chain joins TRBV7-8 to TRBJ2-5; no clear D gene. Germline CDR1 reads SGHVS; CDR2 reads FQNEAQ. V gave up 3 bases and J gave up 1 base, with 15 bases separating them. The CDR3 totals 16 residues. The CDR3 DNA sequence: TGTGCCAGCAGCTTCAGGTGGGCGCTCGGCCAAGAGACCCAGTACTTC. This gives the protein CASSFRWALGQETQYF.

This clone was counted only a few times. DNA of the CDR3: TGTGCCAGCAGGTACAAGGGGAGGCGTTACGAGCAGTACTTC. Its protein is CASRYKGRRYEQYF. V gene TRBV5-8 combines with J gene TRBJ2-7; D perhaps matches TRBD2 (6 bases). V was cut by 5 bases and J by 4 bases, with 16 bases left in between. CDR1 is SGHTS, CDR2 YDEGEE, per germline. The CDR3 loop spans 14 amino acids. The full variable domain, rest sourced from reference TRBV5-8 and TRBJ2-7, is EAGVTQSPTHLIKTRGQQATLRCSPISGHTSVYWYQQALGLGLQFLLWYDEGEERNRGNFPPRFSGRQFPNYSSELNVNALELEDSALYLCASRYKGRRYEQYFGPGTRLTVT.

The chain carries TRBV4-1 and TRBJ2-7; 9 bases fit TRBD2. J gave up 6 bases and V 0 bases, and 12 bases lay outside the gene matches. The CDR3 consists of 17 residues. From germline, CDR1 is MGHRA and CDR2 YSYEKL. The CDR3 sequence is CASSQEGWRGGRSEQYF. Here the CDR3 DNA reads TGCGCCAGCAGCCAAGAGGGGTGGCGGGGGGGCCGATCCGAGCAGTACTTC.

The V and J genes are TRBV5-4 and TRBJ1-6; 10 positions match TRBD1. Germline CDR1 is SGHNT and CDR2 is YYREEE (reference sequence). V lost 0 bases and J lost 5; bases outside the gene matches: 2. The CDR3 is made up of 16 amino acids. CDR3 bases: TGTGCCAGCAGCTTGGGACAGGGGGCAAATAATTCACCCCTCCACTTT. Translating gives CASSLGQGANNSPLHF.

The rearrangement joins TRBV5-1 to TRBJ2-3; 9 nucleotides align to TRBD2. Germline-derived CDR1 and CDR2 are SGHRS and YFSETQ. Trimming at V came to 4 bases and at J to 6 bases, leaving 9 bases not matched to a gene. The CDR3 sequence is 15 residues long. This chain's CDR3 is CASSISGGASDTQYF. For the CDR3, the DNA is TGCGCCAGCAGCATTAGCGGGGGAGCTTCCGATACGCAGTATTTT.

J is TRBJ2-7 and V is TRBV18; 8 positions match TRBD2. Germline CDR1 KGHSH, CDR2 LQKENI. The V gene end was trimmed by 0 bases and the J gene end by 3 bases; junction bases not matched to a gene: 10. The CDR3 loop spans 17 amino acids. This chain's CDR3 is CASSPPGLLAGGYEQYF. DNA for the CDR3: TGTGCCAGCTCACCACCGGGATTACTTGCGGGGGGCTACGAGCAGTACTTC.

The chain recombines TRBV25-1 with TRBJ2-3; 9 bases are a match to TRBD1. The V segment lost 6 bases and the J segment 4 bases; nucleotides outside the gene matches: 11. This CDR3 is built from 16 residues. Germline V gene lookup returns CDR1 MGHDK and CDR2 SYGVNS. This chain's CDR3 is CASRKPLDRGADTQYF. The CDR3 bases are TGTGCCAGCAGGAAGCCTTTGGACAGGGGTGCAGATACGCAGTATTTT.

A few counts support this clone. The CDR3 spells CASSLFPSYNEQFF. CDR3 in DNA: TGTGCCAGCAGTTTATTCCCTTCCTACAATGAGCAGTTCTTC. The genes are TRBV27 and TRBJ2-1; D ambiguous. Trimming shortened V by 1 base and J by 1 base, and 5 bases separated the two germline ends. Per germline, CDR1 MNHEY and CDR2 SMNVEV (reference sequence). The CDR3 loop spans 14 amino acids.

The V call is TRBV18, the J call TRBJ1-1; no reliable D call. V gave up 4 bases and J gave up 2 bases, with 8 bases separating them. The germline V gene has CDR1 KGHSH and CDR2 LQKENI. The length of the CDR3 is 13 residues. CDR3 residues: CASSLKQNTEAFF. The CDR3 nucleotides read TGTGCCAGCTCACTCAAGCAAAACACTGAAGCTTTCTTT.

In its sample, this clone was seen once. This chain connects TRBV4-3 to TRBJ2-7; TRBD1 agrees at 7 bases. V shed 1 base and J 2 bases; nucleotides not matched to a gene: 5. This CDR3 spans 15 amino acids. The germline V gene encodes CDR1 LGHNA and CDR2 YSLEER. The CDR3 protein is CASSQVRGHTYEQYF. CDR3 DNA sequence: TGCGCCAGCAGCCAAGTTAGGGGGCATACCTACGAGCAGTACTTC.

This clone appeared a single time. The chain carries TRBV10-3 and TRBJ1-2, with a weak D call TRBD1 (5 bases). V was shortened by 0 bases and J by 4 bases, with 12 bases between the two germline ends. Germline CDR1 reads ENHRY; CDR2 reads SYGVKD. The CDR3 sequence is 15 residues long. The CDR3 loop is CAISESQGVVYGYTF. The CDR3 nucleotides are TGTGCCATCAGTGAGTCGCAAGGGGTGGTCTATGGCTACACCTTC.

The V call is TRBV5-1, the J call TRBJ1-5, with a weak D call TRBD1 (5 bases). The CDR3 totals 14 residues. V was shortened by 8 bases and J by 5 bases, with 17 bases between the two germline ends. Germline loops: CDR1 SGHRS, CDR2 YFSETQ. The CDR3 nucleotides are TGCGCCAGTACCGTTCGGGGGGGGGATCAGCCCCAGCATTTT. This encodes CASTVRGGDQPQHF.

The rearrangement links TRBV6-5 to TRBJ1-2; D uncertain. Germline V gene data show CDR1 as MNHEY and CDR2 as SVGAGI. Trimming left V 2 bases short and J 1 base short, with 11 bases between. This CDR3 spans 15 amino acids. CDR3 nucleotide sequence: TGTGCCAGCAGTTACGGGCTGGGCATTAACTATGGCTACACCTTC. Its translation: CASSYGLGINYGYTF.

The chain has TRBV18 and TRBJ2-1; 9 bases fit TRBD1. Per the germline V gene, CDR1 is KGHSH and CDR2 is LQKENI. The CDR3 loop spans 19 amino acids. Trimming took 3 bases from V and 6 from J; bases not matched to a gene: 18. The CDR3: CASSPGAQAGTGIRNEQFF. The CDR3 DNA sequence: TGTGCCAGCTCACCGGGGGCACAAGCCGGGACAGGGATACGCAATGAGCAGTTCTTC.

The genes are TRBV7-2 and TRBJ2-5, with 7 bases aligning to TRBD1. Germline V CDR1 and CDR2: SGHTA, FQGNSA. The CDR3 covers 17 residues. The J segment lost 0 bases and the V segment lost 4 bases, leaving 11 bases of the junction unmatched. The CDR3 DNA is TGTGCCAGCAGCTCTGCAACCGGGACAGACTACCAAGAGACCCAGTACTTC. This codes for CASSSATGTDYQETQYF.

In its sample, this clone was seen once. This chain joins TRBV7-2 and TRBJ2-1, with 8 bases lining up with TRBD2. The germline V gene has CDR1 SGHTA and CDR2 FQGNSA. The trim removed 0 bases at V and 4 bases at J, leaving 11 bases unmatched. The CDR3 consists of 18 residues. The chain's CDR3 is CASSLALYVTSVYNEQFF. The DNA of the CDR3 is TGTGCCAGCAGCTTAGCGCTCTATGTGACTAGCGTGTACAATGAGCAGTTCTTC.

This rearrangement joins TRBV2 to TRBJ1-2, with D perhaps TRBD1 (5 bases). Trimming pared 8 bases from V and 0 bases from J, leaving 13 bases between. The CDR3 covers 14 residues. Looked up from germline, CDR1 is SNHLY and CDR2 is FYNNEI. The CDR3 nucleotides read TGTGCCAGCGCCCGACAGAACTCTAACTATGGCTACACCTTC. Its translation: CASARQNSNYGYTF.

This chain links TRBV12-3 or TRBV12-4 with TRBJ2-7, with D maybe TRBD2 (5 bases). The ends were cut back, 6 bases at V and 6 bases at J, with 12 bases in the middle. This CDR3 is built from 12 residues. CDR3 residues: CASRGPGSEQYF. As DNA, the CDR3 is TGTGCCAGCAGGGGCCCGGGAAGCGAGCAGTACTTC.

The rearrangement links TRBV13 to TRBJ2-3; unclear D gene. Trimming left V 6 bases short and J 2 bases short, with 18 bases between. This CDR3 spans 16 amino acids. CDR1 is PRHDT and CDR2 is FYEKMQ in the germline V gene (reference sequence). CDR3 residues: CASSRGLQHDTDTQYF. The CDR3 DNA follows: TGTGCCAGCAGTCGTGGGCTACAGCACGACACAGATACGCAGTATTTT.

The chain has TRBV10-3 and TRBJ2-5; TRBD1 might be the D (6 bases). The germline V gene encodes CDR1 ENHRY and CDR2 SYGVKD. The CDR3 covers 14 residues. V was trimmed by 5 bases and J by 4 bases, leaving 14 bases between them. The CDR3: CAISTSTGTETQYF. As DNA, the CDR3 is TGTGCCATCAGTACGTCAACAGGGACAGAGACCCAGTACTTC.

This chain uses TRBV28 with TRBJ2-7; 11 nucleotides agree with TRBD2. This CDR3 is built from 15 residues. The junction had 5 bases not matched to a gene; V was cut back by 6 bases and J by 1 base. From germline, CDR1 is MDHEN and CDR2 SYDVKM. The CDR3 loop reads CASRPTSGDSYEQYF. The CDR3 region has the DNA TGTGCCAGCAGACCGACTAGCGGGGATTCCTACGAGCAGTACTTC. The full variable domain, completed using reference TRBV28 and TRBJ2-7, is DVKVTQSSRYLVKRTGEKVFLECVQDMDHENMFWYRQDPGLGLRLIYFSYDVKMKEKGDIPEGYSVSREKKERFSLILESASTNQTSMYLCASRPTSGDSYEQYFGPGTRLTVT.

The chain couples TRBV7-2 to TRBJ2-5; 9 bases align to TRBD1. CDR1 is SGHTA, CDR2 FQGNSA, per germline. With V trimmed by 3 bases and J by 7 bases, 15 bases remained unmatched. The CDR3 is made up of 17 amino acids. The CDR3 coding sequence is TGTGCCAGCAGCTTTCTACTTCCGGGACACAGGGGGCGGACCCAGTACTTC. Its protein product is CASSFLLPGHRGRTQYF.

This clone was observed a handful of times. CDR3 DNA: TGTGCCAGCGGAGGACAAGAGACCCAGTACTTC. It yields the protein CASGGQETQYF. V usage is TRBV12-3 or TRBV12-4 and J usage is TRBJ2-5; possibly TRBD2 for D (5 bases). The CDR3 has 11 amino acids. Trimming pared 8 bases from V and 2 bases from J, leaving 6 bases between.

This chain connects TRBV27 to TRBJ1-2; possible D gene TRBD1, 6 bases. V dropped 4 bases and J dropped 4 bases, with 16 bases sitting between them. The germline CDR1 and CDR2 sequences are MNHEY and SMNVEV (reference sequence). This CDR3 is 15 amino acids long. The CDR3 DNA follows: TGTGCCAGCAGTTCCCAGGGGTCCCAGCTCTATGGCTACACCTTC. It yields the protein CASSSQGSQLYGYTF.

The chain is built from TRBV2 and TRBJ1-2; no firm D call. CDR1 and CDR2 from the germline V gene are SNHLY and FYNNEI. V was clipped by 4 bases and J by 4 bases, with 7 bases between them. The length of the CDR3 is 12 residues. Written as DNA, the CDR3 is TGTGCCAGCAGTGTCTCGCGCTATGGCTACACCTTC. Protein product: CASSVSRYGYTF.

This clone was detected only once. The chain links TRBV4-2 to TRBJ2-3; tentatively, D is TRBD2 (6 bases). There are 15 residues in the CDR3. The V gene's germline CDR1 is LGHNA and CDR2 YNFKEQ. Trimming stripped 4 bases from V and 8 bases from J, with 19 bases between. CDR3: CASSPKTGGGGTQYF. Here the CDR3 DNA reads TGTGCCAGCAGCCCCAAAACCGGGGGTGGCGGTACGCAGTATTTT.

A single count supports this clone. J is TRBJ1-6 and V is TRBV27; 7 positions match TRBD1. CDR3 length equals 13 residues. CDR1 is MNHEY and CDR2 is SMNVEV in the germline V gene (reference sequence). After removal of 8 bases from V and 6 bases from J, the junction contained 4 bases not matched to a gene. The CDR3 protein is CASRQGSNSPLHF. Written as DNA, the CDR3 is TGTGCCAGCCGACAGGGATCTAATTCACCCCTCCACTTT.